The 10 T cell receptor beta chains below all came from one sample that was sequenced in a study of blood T cell repertoires in COVID-19. Assay used: immunoSEQ multiplex PCR; TCRdb lists only in-frame clones, some missing. The sample has over 200,000 clones; approximately 83% are singletons. The material sequenced was peripheral blood. The receptor source for this set is a man aged 40-55 years with acute or convalescent COVID-19.

The V call is TRBV3-1 (or the pseudogene TRBV3-2), the J call TRBJ2-7, with 9 bases that match TRBD2. J gave up 3 bases and V 2 bases, and 8 bases lay outside the gene matches. Looked up from germline, CDR1 is LGHDT and CDR2 is YNNKEL (reference sequence). CDR3 length: 16 amino acids. The CDR3 coding sequence is TGTGCCAGCAGCCAACCCAGGGCTAGCGGGGTCTACGAGCAGTACTTC. It yields the protein CASSQPRASGVYEQYF.

The chain couples TRBV19 to TRBJ2-1; no clear D gene. Trimming shortened V by 6 bases and J by 7 bases, and 13 bases separated the two germline ends. The CDR3 is 13 amino acids. Germline CDR1 is LNHDA and CDR2 is SQIVND (reference sequence). The CDR3 sequence is CASSTDQRNEQFF. CDR3 coding DNA: TGTGCCAGTAGCACCGATCAGCGTAATGAGCAGTTCTTC.

The genes are TRBV30 and TRBJ1-2; 11 bases match TRBD1. The length of the CDR3 is 15 residues. The V and J ends lost 3 bases and 5 bases, in that order; junction bases with no gene match: 8. Germline CDR1 and CDR2: GTSNPN and SVGIG (reference sequence). The CDR3 bases are TGTGCCTGGAGCCCGGGACAGGGGGATGTTTATGGCTACACCTTC. It codes for CAWSPGQGDVYGYTF.

The chain combines TRBV13 with TRBJ2-1, with D perhaps TRBD1 (6 bases). With 5 bases removed from V and 6 bases from J, the gap between germline ends came to 14 bases. The CDR3 totals 14 residues. Germline-derived CDR1 and CDR2 are PRHDT and FYEKMQ (reference sequence). The CDR3 loop is CASSLEGGRNEQFF. The CDR3 DNA follows: TGTGCCAGCAGCCTAGAAGGGGGTCGCAATGAGCAGTTCTTC.

This clone turned up a few times. The rearrangement links TRBV27 to TRBJ2-3, with TRBD2 matching over 10 bases. Germline loops: CDR1 MNHEY, CDR2 SMNVEV (reference sequence). The CDR3 length is 20 residues. Unmatched junction bases numbered 15, after V lost 2 bases and J lost 1 base. CDR3 sequence reads: CASSLAPEDLAGVGTDTQYF. In DNA form, the CDR3 reads TGTGCCAGCAGTTTAGCCCCCGAAGACCTAGCGGGAGTGGGCACAGATACGCAGTATTTT.

The rearrangement links TRBV7-2 to TRBJ2-7, with 7 bases aligning to TRBD2. Per the germline V gene, CDR1 is SGHTA and CDR2 is FQGNSA. The CDR3 is 15 residues long. V lost 5 bases and J lost 1; bases outside the gene matches: 8. CDR3 protein: CASSVSGTGSYEQYF. The CDR3 DNA reads TGTGCCAGCAGCGTGAGCGGGACGGGGTCCTACGAGCAGTACTTC.

The genes are TRBV11-2 and TRBJ2-1, with a weak D call TRBD1 (6 bases). Germline CDR1 is SGHAT and CDR2 is FQNNGV. CDR3 size: 13 residues. Trimming cost V 7 bases and J 9 bases, with 16 bases left between them. CDR3 in amino acids: CASTPPAGVEQFF. In DNA, the CDR3 is TGTGCCAGCACACCCCCCGCAGGGGTTGAGCAGTTCTTC.

The rearrangement uses TRBV5-1 and TRBJ1-4; 9 bases are shared with TRBD1. CDR1 and CDR2 (germline): SGHRS, YFSETQ. V dropped 4 bases and J dropped 7; count of bases not matched to a gene: 8. The CDR3 extends over 15 amino acids. In DNA form, the CDR3 reads TGCGCCAGCAGCCCGTATGGACAGGGGAGTGAAAAACTGTTTTTT. Protein sequence: CASSPYGQGSEKLFF.

This clone occurred a few times. The chain joins TRBV7-9 to TRBJ1-2; D ambiguous. The germline V gene encodes CDR1 SEHNR and CDR2 FQNEAQ (reference sequence). Trimming pared 4 bases from V and 4 bases from J, leaving 16 bases between. The CDR3 is 15 amino acids. CDR3: CASSSGRGGPYGYTF. CDR3 DNA sequence: TGTGCCAGCAGCTCCGGACGGGGAGGACCCTATGGCTACACCTTC.

The J gene is TRBJ1-2, the V gene TRBV6-5; a weak D match, TRBD1 (6 bases). CDR3 size: 15 residues. Per germline, CDR1 MNHEY and CDR2 SVGAGI. Between the trimmed V and J ends, which lost 5 bases and 0 bases, there was a span of 13 bases. The CDR3 is CASSRSGESNYGYTF. The CDR3 coding sequence is TGTGCCAGCAGTAGGTCAGGGGAATCTAACTATGGCTACACCTTC.